This T cell receptor (beta chain) is drawn from a study of blood T cells in healthy people across ages. The study's findings and limits: Long-lived donors exceeded aged donors in naive CD4+ cells and diversity. Estimated diversity across one million T cells was deemed an underestimate.

Regarding this clonotype: Its antigen is not identified.

CDR3 length: 16 residues. The V gene lost 5 bases and the J gene lost 2 bases, with 15 bases spanning the gap. A sample-barcoded 5' primer and a J-beta primer mix were used in a second PCR of about 7 to 12 cycles. From the 5' RACE reads, TCRdb called clonotypes with MiXCR, one entry per CDR3 protein. The sample carries about 720,000 distinct CDR3 sequences, about 25% recorded once. This sample was shared with a second study, whose subject was T cells of mothers and their children.

Sequencing used blood. The chain has TRBV12-3 or TRBV12-4 and TRBJ2-2, with D tentatively TRBD2 (6 bases). This receptor was identified in a boy younger than 18 in good health. The chain's CDR3 is CASSPSGGLNTGELFF. For the CDR3, the DNA is TGTGCCAGCAGTCCTTCAGGAGGGCTCAACACCGGGGAGCTGTTTTTT.